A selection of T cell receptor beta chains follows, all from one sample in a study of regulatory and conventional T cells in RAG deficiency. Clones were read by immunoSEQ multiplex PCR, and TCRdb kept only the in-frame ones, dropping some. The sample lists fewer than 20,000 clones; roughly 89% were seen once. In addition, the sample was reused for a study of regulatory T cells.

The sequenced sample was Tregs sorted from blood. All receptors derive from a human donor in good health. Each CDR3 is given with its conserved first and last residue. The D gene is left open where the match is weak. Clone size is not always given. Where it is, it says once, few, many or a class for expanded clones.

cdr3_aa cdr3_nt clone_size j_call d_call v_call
CASSPRQGNGYTF TGTGCCAGCAGCCCTAGACAGGGGAATGGCTACACCTTC - TRBJ1-2 TRBD1 TRBV7-9
CASSININLMNTEAFF TGTGCCAGCAGCATTAATATAAACCTCATGAACACTGAAGCTTTCTTT once TRBJ1-1 - TRBV5-5
CASSPATGVYEQYF TGCGCCAGCAGCCCGGCTACAGGGGTCTACGAGCAGTACTTC - TRBJ2-7 TRBD1 TRBV5-1
CASSVSGRETQYF TGCGCCAGCAGTGTAAGCGGGAGAGAGACCCAGTACTTC - TRBJ2-5 TRBD2 TRBV10-2
CASSRMNTEAFF TGTGCCAGCTCACGCATGAACACTGAAGCTTTCTTT few TRBJ1-1 - TRBV18
CSAYGSPGSYGYTF TGCAGCGCCTATGGTTCCCCGGGAAGCTATGGCTACACCTTC - TRBJ1-2 - TRBV29-1
CASSLVPTPGTEAFF TGTGCCAGCAGCTTGGTGCCGACCCCGGGGACTGAAGCTTTCTTT - TRBJ1-1 - TRBV5-8
CASSQLAGGTGEQFF TGTGCCAGCAGCCAGCTAGCGGGAGGTACGGGTGAGCAGTTCTTC - TRBJ2-1 TRBD2 TRBV7-2
CASSPNRGWETQYF TGTGCCAGCAGCCCAAACAGGGGATGGGAGACCCAGTACTTC - TRBJ2-5 TRBD1 TRBV11-2
CASSQSGWSSSGGNTIYF TGCGCCAGCAGCCAATCGGGCTGGAGTTCCTCGGGGGGAAACACCATATATTTT - TRBJ1-3 - TRBV4-1
CASRVTEIAQSAQHF TGTGCCAGCCGGGTAACAGAGATAGCTCAATCAGCCCAGCATTTT - TRBJ1-5 - TRBV27
CAISEPASSGNTIYF TGTGCCATCAGTGAACCAGCCAGCTCTGGAAACACCATATATTTT - TRBJ1-3 - TRBV10-3
CASSGTANSPLHF TGTGCCAGCAGCGGGACAGCAAATTCACCCCTCCACTTT - TRBJ1-6 TRBD1 TRBV4-2
CASSPTARGSRPQPQHF TGTGCCAGTAGTCCCACCGCCAGGGGAAGCCGCCCCCAGCCCCAGCATTTT once TRBJ1-5 - TRBV19
CASTLGTNYGYTF TGTGCCAGCACACTCGGGACTAACTATGGCTACACCTTC - TRBJ1-2 - TRBV6-5
CASSYSMASADTQYF TGTGCCAGCAGTTACTCGATGGCTAGCGCAGATACGCAGTATTTT - TRBJ2-3 - TRBV6-6
CASSLTQETQYF TGTGCCAGCAGCTTGACCCAAGAGACCCAGTACTTC - TRBJ2-5 - TRBV7-9
CASSLRSSGANVLTF TGTGCCAGCAGCTTGCGTAGTAGTGGGGCCAACGTCCTGACTTTC - TRBJ2-6 - TRBV5-6
CASSLGAGLGNQPQHF TGTGCCAGCAGCTTAGGGGCAGGGTTGGGCAATCAGCCCCAGCATTTT few TRBJ1-5 - TRBV11-1
CAPTALIVF TGTGCCCCCACCGCGCTCATCGTTTTT once TRBJ1-5 - TRBV10-3
CASSTIYRDKGPGQPQHF TGTGCCAGTAGTACCATATACCGGGACAAGGGGCCGGGTCAGCCCCAGCATTTT - TRBJ1-5 - TRBV19
CASSLVGPPHQETQYF TGCGCCAGCAGCTTGGTGGGCCCGCCTCACCAAGAGACCCAGTACTTC - TRBJ2-5 - TRBV5-1
CASSNTGTASSYEQYF TGTGCCAGCAGTAACACCGGGACCGCAAGCTCCTACGAGCAGTACTTC - TRBJ2-7 - TRBV25-1
CASSQGPSVNTEAFF TGCGCCAGCAGCCAGGGGCCCTCAGTTAACACTGAAGCTTTCTTT - TRBJ1-1 - TRBV5-1
CASSLEGVQGYTF TGCGCCAGCAGCTTGGAAGGGGTCCAGGGCTACACCTTC - TRBJ1-2 - TRBV5-1
CSSGQGIRGTEAFF TGCAGCTCGGGACAGGGGATTAGAGGCACTGAAGCTTTCTTT - TRBJ1-1 TRBD1 TRBV29-1
CASTGTSGETQYF TGTGCCAGTACCGGGACTAGTGGGGAGACCCAGTACTTC - TRBJ2-5 TRBD2 TRBV5-5
CASSLDSGETQYF TGTGCCAGCTCCTTGGACAGTGGGGAGACCCAGTACTTC - TRBJ2-5 - TRBV18
CASSFTGADTQYF TGTGCCAGCAGTTTCACGGGTGCAGATACGCAGTATTTT once TRBJ2-3 - TRBV28
CASSDRAGGGEAFF TGCGCCAGCAGTGACAGGGCGGGGGGCGGGGAAGCTTTCTTT - TRBJ1-1 - TRBV10-2
CASSRTGQFMNTEAFF TGTGCCAGCAGCCGTACGGGACAGTTCATGAACACTGAAGCTTTCTTT - TRBJ1-1 TRBD1 TRBV5-5